Detailed here is one TCR beta chain. This clone has more than one count but fewer than ten. Which antigen it targets is not known. Qualities for individual bases were not recorded, and no much larger clone is one base off. V and J are trimmed by 4 bases and 1 base, and the gene matches miss 8 bases of the junction. Sequences SGDLS (CDR1) and YYNGEE (CDR2) are obtained from the germline V gene. From its cysteine to its phenylalanine, the CDR3 spans 19 amino acids. The only DNA kept is the CDR3, 57 bases in frame from the first base. TCRbeta CDR3 regions were amplified from genomic DNA using the immunoSEQ Assay, a bias-controlled multiplex PCR. In the original analysis: The number of nucleated cells in each sample was estimated from the amplification of reference gene primers within the assay. Sequence reads were collapsed and filtered to measure the absolute abundance of every unique TCRbeta CDR3 rearrangement. For each sample, productive Simpson clonality was calculated as the square root of Simpson's diversity index across productive rearrangements. Held by TCRdb, this immuneACCESS table contains in-frame sequences only and omits some clones. Under half of the omission traces to an unresolved V gene where checked; the cause of the rest is unknown. Clonal size and the V and J genes are those of that table, whereas D and trimming came from the DNA. This sample gives over 50,000 clones in total; about three quarters of them show up just once. In total, the top ten clones hold under 15% of the sample.

The source of the sample is a study of blood T cell repertoires in COVID-19 (dated by TCRdb to 2020 to 2022). With respect to the entire study: Samples from collaborators originated in the United States, Italy and Spain and spanned both the acute and convalescent phases of COVID-19. The prospective study material was composed of cDNA or gDNA derived from T cells, B-cell-depleted T cells, or PBMCs. Deeply sampled blood TCRbeta repertoires from subjects exposed to, actively infected with, or recovered from COVID-19 were included in the dataset. A freely available public database, intended as a resource for researchers studying the immune response to SARS-CoV-2, is where the repertoires were released. The samples were drawn from two sources: the first 160 participants of the ongoing ImmuneRACE study, and some 1,300 subjects contributed by 6 global collaborators. The sample metadata nearly always contained a de-identified subject ID, COVID-19 status, age in years and sex. Where HLA class I and class II types were available, the types were taken from metadata supplied by the sample provider, not from assay-based typing.

The full study reports these points: The amount of clinical and demographic metadata varied by source and participant and was provided uncurated.

Collaborating institutions collected whole blood in K2EDTA tubes following their own protocols. For TCRbeta analysis, collaborators shipped samples in one of three forms: frozen whole blood, isolated PBMCs, or DNA extracted from either of those sample types. The V gene is TRBV9 and the J gene is TRBJ2-2; 15 of the junction bases match TRBD2. This clonotype originated in a human donor with active or convalescent COVID-19. The donor label of this sample is uncertain. Material: peripheral blood. The CDR3 in this case is CASSPGPGLAGGNTGELFF. The nucleotides are TGTGCCAGCAGCCCGGGGCCGGGACTAGCGGGAGGGAACACCGGGGAGCTGTTTTTT.